The entry below describes one T cell receptor beta chain. These data originate in a study of blood T cell repertoires in COVID-19. Study information: PBMCs, B-cell-depleted T cells, or T cells were the source of the cDNA or gDNA that made up the material.

Authors' processing steps: Amplification with reference gene primers provided the estimates of nucleated cell counts. Profiled with immunoSEQ multiplex PCR; TCRdb holds only in-frame clones, not every one. That table furnishes V, J and clone size, whereas the DNA furnished D and trimming. This table holds 400,000 to 450,000 clones, 75% to 90% found once. Enrolment of Seattle patients took place during active infection, and they were followed longitudinally. The CDR3 extends over 13 amino acids. Per the germline V gene, CDR1 is SGHVS and CDR2 is FQNEAQ. With 1 base clipped from V and 6 bases from J, the junction kept 3 bases outside the gene matches.

V usage is TRBV7-8 and J usage is TRBJ2-7; 7 bases are a match to TRBD1. The clonotype originates from a woman aged 40 to 55 with COVID-19, enrolled during active disease. The specimen sequenced was peripheral blood. CDR3 DNA: TGTGCCAGCAGCTTAGAGGCAGGGGGCGAGCAGTACTTC. Its translation is CASSLEAGGEQYF.